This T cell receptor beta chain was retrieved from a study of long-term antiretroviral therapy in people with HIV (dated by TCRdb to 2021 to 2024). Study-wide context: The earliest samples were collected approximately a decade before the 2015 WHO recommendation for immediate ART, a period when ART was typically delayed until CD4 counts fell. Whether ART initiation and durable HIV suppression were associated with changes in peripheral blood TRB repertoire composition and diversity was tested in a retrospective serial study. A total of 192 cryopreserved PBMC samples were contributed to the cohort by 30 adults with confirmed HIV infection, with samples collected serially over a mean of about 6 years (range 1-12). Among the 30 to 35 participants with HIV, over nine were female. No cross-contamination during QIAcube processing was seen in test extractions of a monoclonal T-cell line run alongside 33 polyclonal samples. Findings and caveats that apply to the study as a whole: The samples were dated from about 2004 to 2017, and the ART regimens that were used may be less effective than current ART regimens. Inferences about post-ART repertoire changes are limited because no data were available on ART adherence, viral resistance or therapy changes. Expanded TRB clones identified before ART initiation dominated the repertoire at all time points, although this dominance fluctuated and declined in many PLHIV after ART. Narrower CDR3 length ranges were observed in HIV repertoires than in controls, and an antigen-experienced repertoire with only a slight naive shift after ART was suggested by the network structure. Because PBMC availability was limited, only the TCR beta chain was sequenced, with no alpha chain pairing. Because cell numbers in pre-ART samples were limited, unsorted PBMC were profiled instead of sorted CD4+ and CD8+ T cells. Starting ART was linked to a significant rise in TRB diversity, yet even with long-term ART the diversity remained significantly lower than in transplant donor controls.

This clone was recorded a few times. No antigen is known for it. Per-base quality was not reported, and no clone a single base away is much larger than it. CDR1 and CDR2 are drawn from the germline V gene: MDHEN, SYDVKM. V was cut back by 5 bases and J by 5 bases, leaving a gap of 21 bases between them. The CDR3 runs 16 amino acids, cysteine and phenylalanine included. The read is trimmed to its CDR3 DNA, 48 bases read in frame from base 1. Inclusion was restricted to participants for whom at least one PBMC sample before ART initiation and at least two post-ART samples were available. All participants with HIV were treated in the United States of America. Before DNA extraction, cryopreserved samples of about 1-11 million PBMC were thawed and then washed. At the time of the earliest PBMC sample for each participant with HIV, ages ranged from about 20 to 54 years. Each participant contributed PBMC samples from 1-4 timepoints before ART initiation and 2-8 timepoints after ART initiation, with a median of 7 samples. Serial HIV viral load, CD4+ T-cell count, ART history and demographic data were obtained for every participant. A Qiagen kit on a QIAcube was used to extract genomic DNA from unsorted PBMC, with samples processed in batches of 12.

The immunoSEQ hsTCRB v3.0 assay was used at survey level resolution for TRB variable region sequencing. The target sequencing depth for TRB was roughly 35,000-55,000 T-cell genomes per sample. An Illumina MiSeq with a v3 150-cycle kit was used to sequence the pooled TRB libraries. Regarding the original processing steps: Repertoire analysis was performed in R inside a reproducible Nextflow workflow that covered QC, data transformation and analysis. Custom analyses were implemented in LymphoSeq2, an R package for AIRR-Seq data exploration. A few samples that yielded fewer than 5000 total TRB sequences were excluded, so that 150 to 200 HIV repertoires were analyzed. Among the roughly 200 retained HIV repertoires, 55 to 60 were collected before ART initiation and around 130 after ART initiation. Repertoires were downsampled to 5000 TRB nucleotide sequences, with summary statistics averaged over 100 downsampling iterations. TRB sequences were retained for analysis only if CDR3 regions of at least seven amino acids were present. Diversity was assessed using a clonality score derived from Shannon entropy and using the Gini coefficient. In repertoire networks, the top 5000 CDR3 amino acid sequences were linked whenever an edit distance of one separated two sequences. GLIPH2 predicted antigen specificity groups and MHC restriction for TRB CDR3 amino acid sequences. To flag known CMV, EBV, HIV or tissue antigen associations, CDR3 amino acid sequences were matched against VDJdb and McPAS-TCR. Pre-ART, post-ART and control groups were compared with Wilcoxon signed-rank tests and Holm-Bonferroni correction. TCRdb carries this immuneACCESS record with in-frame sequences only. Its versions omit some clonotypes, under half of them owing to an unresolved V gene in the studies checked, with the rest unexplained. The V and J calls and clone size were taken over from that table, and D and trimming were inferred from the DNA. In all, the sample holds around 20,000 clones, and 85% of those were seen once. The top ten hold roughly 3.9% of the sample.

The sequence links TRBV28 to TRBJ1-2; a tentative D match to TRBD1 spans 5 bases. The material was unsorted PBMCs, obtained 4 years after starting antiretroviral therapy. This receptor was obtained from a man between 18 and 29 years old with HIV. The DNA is TGTGCCAGCAGTCCGCGGCGACGACAGCCCTTTTATGGCTACACCTTC. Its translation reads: CASSPRRRQPFYGYTF.